This T cell receptor beta chain was recovered during a study of early T cells in non-severe SARS-CoV-2 infection. The CDR3 totals 16 residues. This clonotype showed up many times. One entry per CDR3 protein, called by TCRdb with MiXCR from the 5' RACE reads. The sample has 50,000 to 60,000 distinct CDR3 sequences; about 10% are singletons. The material sequenced was whole blood. The receptor's source is an adult who was a healthcare worker with PCR-confirmed SARS-CoV-2 infection or an uninfected control (not recorded which). The V call is TRBV21-1, the J call TRBJ1-1; TRBD1 reflects the table's D call only, with no check against the DNA. TRBV21-1 is tagged as a pseudogene. CDR3 DNA: TGTGCCAGCAGCAAACCAAGACAGATAATGAACACTGAAGCTTTCTTT. Its translation is CASSKPRQIMNTEAFF.